This entry lists 15 T cell receptor beta chains sequenced from one sample in a study of response to subunit inactivated influenza vaccine. A single record per CDR3 protein comes from TCRdb applying MiXCR to the RT-PCR reads. The sample holds around 530,000 distinct CDR3 sequences, about 10% seen once. The input for sequencing was PBMCs from blood, taken on the day of vaccination. Receptor source: a man aged 50-59 years who received an inactivated influenza vaccine.

This clonotype was picked up many times. The chain recombines TRBV4-3 with TRBJ2-1, with 9 bases that match TRBD2. CDR3 length: 15 residues. Germline trimming cut 4 bases from V and 8 bases from J; bases unmatched to any gene: 9. In germline, CDR1 is LGHNA, CDR2 YSLEER. DNA for the CDR3: TGCGCCAGCAGCCCCGGGACTAGCAATGTCGATGAGCAGTTCTTC. It encodes CASSPGTSNVDEQFF.

This chain uses TRBV12-3 or TRBV12-4 with TRBJ2-7; TRBD1 aligns across 9 bases. The J segment lost 7 bases and the V segment lost 5 bases, leaving 6 bases of the junction unmatched. This CDR3 has 13 residues. This chain's CDR3 is CASSGTGRWEQYF. The DNA for the CDR3 is TGTGCCAGCAGTGGGACAGGGAGATGGGAGCAGTACTTC.

This clonotype turned up a few times. The V and J genes are TRBV12-3 or TRBV12-4 and TRBJ2-1, with TRBD2 matching 15 bases. This CDR3 region has 16 residues. The J segment lost 9 bases and the V segment lost 6 bases, leaving 9 bases of the junction unmatched. The CDR3 reads CASSRGLAGGIGEQFF. CDR3 nucleotide sequence: TGTGCCAGCAGCCGGGGACTAGCGGGGGGTATAGGTGAGCAGTTCTTC.

V is TRBV20-1 and J is TRBJ2-1; D unresolved. Trimming took off 5 bases at V and 0 bases at J, with 5 bases between the two ends. This CDR3 spans 12 amino acids. The germline CDR1 and CDR2 sequences are DFQATT and SNEGSKA (reference sequence). The CDR3 loop reads CSACCSYNEQFF. The CDR3 region has the DNA TGCAGTGCTTGCTGCTCCTACAATGAGCAGTTCTTC.

This clonotype has ten or more counts. V is TRBV7-9 and J is TRBJ2-2, with 12 bases identical to TRBD2. CDR1 SEHNR and CDR2 FQNEAQ come from the germline V gene (reference sequence). The trim removed 5 bases at V and 2 bases at J, leaving 6 bases unmatched. This CDR3 comprises 17 residues. The CDR3 here is CASSPRTSGTNTGELFF. The CDR3 nucleotides are TGTGCCAGCAGCCCCAGGACTAGCGGGACCAACACCGGGGAGCTGTTTTTT.

This clonotype was seen at least ten times. This chain uses TRBV27 with TRBJ2-7; tentative D call: TRBD2 (5 bases). The germline V gene encodes CDR1 MNHEY and CDR2 SMNVEV (reference sequence). This CDR3 spans 13 amino acids. The V end lost 8 bases, the J end lost 3 bases, and 14 bases lay between the germline ends. CDR3 nucleotide sequence: TGTGCCAGCTCCAATATTGGAGGCTACGAGCAGTACTTC. This sequence encodes CASSNIGGYEQYF.

This clonotype was seen many times. The chain employs TRBV9 and TRBJ2-1; unclear D gene. Germline V gene data show CDR1 as SGDLS and CDR2 as YYNGEE. The germline V and J ends were trimmed by 0 bases and 8 bases, with 12 bases remaining between them. The CDR3 is 14 amino acids. The CDR3 here is CASSVETNIDEQFF. CDR3 nucleotide sequence: TGTGCCAGCAGCGTAGAAACTAACATAGATGAGCAGTTCTTC.

This clonotype was recorded a few times. The chain recombines TRBV5-1 with TRBJ2-7; 11 positions agree with TRBD2. The germline CDR1 and CDR2 sequences are SGHRS and YFSETQ. The CDR3 consists of 14 residues. The V gene end was trimmed by 3 bases and the J gene end by 5 bases; junction bases not matched to a gene: 4. CDR3 DNA sequence: TGCGCCAGCAGCTGGATACTAGCGGGAGACGAGCAGTACTTC. It specifies CASSWILAGDEQYF.

In its sample, this clonotype was seen many times. The genes are TRBV6-6 and TRBJ2-1; D is ambiguous. Germline V gene data show CDR1 as MNHNY and CDR2 as SVGAGI (reference sequence). The CDR3 consists of 12 residues. V was cut by 4 bases and J by 9 bases, with 10 bases left in between. CDR3 DNA sequence: TGTGCCAGCAGTTTCAACAGAGTTGAGCAGTTCTTC. This translates into CASSFNRVEQFF.

The V call is TRBV5-1, the J call TRBJ2-6, with a weak D call TRBD1 (5 bases). V was shortened by 4 bases and J by 2 bases, with 10 bases between the two germline ends. Germline V gene lookup returns CDR1 SGHRS and CDR2 YFSETQ. The CDR3 extends over 15 amino acids. Written as DNA, the CDR3 is TGCGCCAGCAGCCCGGCAGGGACTGGGGCCAACGTCCTGACTTTC. Protein product: CASSPAGTGANVLTF.

CDR3 residues: CSARDLAANYGYTF. The CDR3 DNA sequence: TGCAGTGCTAGAGATCTGGCAGCTAACTATGGCTACACCTTC. The chain carries TRBV20-1 and TRBJ1-2; D is unresolved. This CDR3 has 14 amino acids. The V gene lost 0 bases and the J gene lost 0 bases, with 8 bases spanning the gap. Germline CDR1 is DFQATT and CDR2 is SNEGSKA (reference sequence).

This clonotype was counted between two and nine times. V and J are TRBV6-1 and TRBJ2-1; 9 bases are shared with TRBD1. Trimming cost V 7 bases and J 9 bases; bases outside gene matches: 7. The germline gives CDR1 MNHNS, CDR2 SASEGT. The CDR3 covers 13 residues. The CDR3 bases are TGTGCCAGCACGGGGACAGGGAAATCTGAGCAGTTCTTC. This gives the protein CASTGTGKSEQFF.

The table lists this clonotype with a few counts. This chain uses TRBV4-2 with TRBJ2-3, with 8 bases matching TRBD1. Per germline, CDR1 LGHNA and CDR2 YNFKEQ. The CDR3 extends over 16 amino acids. The J segment lost 3 bases and the V segment lost 0 bases, leaving 5 bases of the junction unmatched. The CDR3, as DNA: TGTGCCAGCAGCCAAGAAAGCAGGGGGCGGACAGATACGCAGTATTTT. Translated, it gives CASSQESRGRTDTQYF.

This clonotype was detected only a few times. The CDR3 DNA follows: TGTGCCAGCAGCCCCACCCTCGGGCAAGAGACCCAGTACTTC. It encodes CASSPTLGQETQYF. The chain employs TRBV6-1 and TRBJ2-5; no reliable D call. The CDR3 runs to 14 residues. CDR1 and CDR2 from the germline V gene are MNHNS and SASEGT. The V and J ends lost 6 bases and 2 bases respectively, with 13 bases between them.

This clonotype was picked up a small number of times. The gene calls are TRBV20-1 and TRBJ1-2; 8 positions agree with TRBD1. The CDR3 runs to 13 residues. The J segment lost 8 bases and the V segment lost 6 bases, leaving 11 bases of the junction unmatched. Germline assignment: CDR1 DFQATT and CDR2 SNEGSKA (reference sequence). The DNA for the CDR3 is TGCAGTGCGTCCCCGGGACAGGCAAAGGGCTACACCTTC. This encodes CSASPGQAKGYTF.